These 9 T cell receptor beta chains were all obtained from the same sample, sequenced in a study of blood T cell repertoires in COVID-19. The table came from immunoSEQ multiplex PCR; TCRdb's copy has only in-frame clones and leaves some out. The sample yields some 200,000 clones, around 80% seen once. Sequenced input: PBMCs or T cells enriched from blood (not recorded which). All receptors come from a middle-aged woman with acute COVID-19.

The CDR3 DNA sequence: TGCGCCAGCAGTGAACTAGCGGGAGACCTATATACGCAGTATTTT. Translating gives CASSELAGDLYTQYF. The chain joins TRBV10-2 to TRBJ2-3; 11 bases are shared with TRBD2. Germline lookup yields CDR1 WSHSY and CDR2 SAAADI. V trimming: 3 bases; J trimming: 7 bases; junction bases outside the gene matches: 6. CDR3 size: 15 residues.

On this clone: This CDR3 is also generated by other DNA sequences in the sample. The CDR3 loop is CATSDRGDQPQHF. The CDR3 coding sequence is TGTGCCACCAGTGATCGGGGGGATCAGCCCCAGCATTTT. The chain links TRBV24-1 to TRBJ1-5; D might be TRBD1 (5 bases). The germline CDR1 and CDR2 sequences are KGHDR and SFDVKD. V was clipped by 3 bases and J by 5 bases, with 7 bases between them. The CDR3 loop spans 13 amino acids.

A single count supports this clone. J is TRBJ1-2 and V is TRBV7-2, with 7 bases fitting TRBD1. The CDR3 has 14 amino acids. Germline lookup yields CDR1 SGHTA and CDR2 FQGNSA. The V segment lost 4 bases and the J segment 5 bases; nucleotides outside the gene matches: 7. In DNA, the CDR3 is TGTGCCAGCAGCTCAAAGACAGGGCCTTATGGCTACACCTTC. This sequence encodes CASSSKTGPYGYTF.

This sequence joins TRBV7-3 and TRBJ1-6; 7 nucleotides align to TRBD1. Germline V CDR1 and CDR2: SGHTA, FQGTGA. This CDR3 region has 14 residues. The V and J ends lost 2 bases and 5 bases, in that order; junction bases with no gene match: 0. The CDR3, as DNA: TGTGCCAGCAGCTTAGGGACAGATAATTCACCCCTCCACTTT. Residues: CASSLGTDNSPLHF.

This chain connects TRBV5-1 to TRBJ1-2; D is perhaps TRBD1 (5 bases). Germline V gene lookup returns CDR1 SGHRS and CDR2 YFSETQ. V lost 4 bases and J lost 4, with 14 bases in between. The length of the CDR3 is 14 residues. The CDR3 is CASSLEQAVYGYTF. The CDR3 nucleotides are TGCGCCAGCAGCCTCGAACAGGCGGTCTATGGCTACACCTTC.

This sequence joins TRBV19 and TRBJ2-5; TRBD1 matches 8 bases. The junction had 3 bases not matched to a gene; V was cut back by 3 bases and J by 6 bases. The germline gives CDR1 LNHDA, CDR2 SQIVND (reference sequence). This CDR3 contains 13 residues. CDR3 sequence reads: CASSIGQGKTQYF. The CDR3 nucleotides are TGTGCCAGTAGTATCGGACAGGGCAAGACCCAGTACTTC. The full variable domain, in which reference TRBV19 and TRBJ2-5 provide the parts outside the CDR3, is DGGITQSPKYLFRKEGQNVTLSCEQNLNHDAMYWYRQDPGQGLRLIYYSQIVNDFQKGDIAEGYSVSREKKESFPLTVTSAQKNPTAFYLCASSIGQGKTQYFGPGTRLLVL.

The J gene is TRBJ2-5, the V gene TRBV7-9, with TRBD2 identical over 8 bases. Germline-derived CDR1 and CDR2 are SEHNR and FQNEAQ (reference sequence). The CDR3 extends over 14 amino acids. J lost 1 base, V lost 7 bases, and 5 bases had no gene match. Here the CDR3 DNA reads TGTGCCAGCAACCCCGCGGGGGGCCAAGAGACCCAGTACTTC. The encoded protein is CASNPAGGQETQYF.

The gene calls are TRBV6-6 and TRBJ2-7, with no clear D. The germline CDR1 and CDR2 sequences are MNHNY and SVGAGI (reference sequence). Trimming took off 10 bases at V and 2 bases at J, with 24 bases between the two ends. The CDR3 contains 16 residues. This CDR3 reads CATRFAQHLQAYEQYF. CDR3 nucleotides: TGTGCCACCAGGTTTGCCCAACACCTCCAAGCCTACGAGCAGTACTTC.

This clone has just a few counts. The V call is TRBV18, the J call TRBJ1-1, with a possible D match to TRBD1 (6 bases). V was pared by 2 bases and J by 2 bases, with 12 bases between. CDR3 length equals 15 residues. Germline CDR1 is KGHSH and CDR2 is LQKENI. The CDR3 region has the DNA TGTGCCAGCTCACCAAGTTGGACAGACAACACTGAAGCTTTCTTT. Protein: CASSPSWTDNTEAFF.